One sample yielded the 17 T cell receptor beta chains listed below, sequenced in a study of tumor-infiltrating lymphocytes in primary liver carcinoma. Total RNA (approximately 450 ng) served as template for TCR beta cDNA synthesis primed by a constant-region primer. Three rounds of nested multiplex PCR with slightly modified ARM-PCR produced TCR beta libraries. Both of the initial two PCR rounds ran for roughly 10 cycles and employed TRBV1-TRBV30 forward primers alongside a C-beta reverse primer. TCRdb re-called the multiplex PCR reads with MiXCR, one entry per CDR3 protein. Of 60,000 to 90,000 distinct CDR3 sequences detected, approximately 74% appear once; the ten largest clones hold roughly a quarter. Between about 19 and 34 mg of unsorted bulk tissue served as the source from which RNA and DNA were co-extracted. Sequencing was performed on liver tumor tissue from sampling region 4. Subset meaning: tumor region T4, right-lateral pole. These receptor sequences come from a man aged 35-49 years with primary liver carcinoma and hepatitis B virus infection.

For this clonotype: An end of the junction differs from the germline gene, which may be a read error. The rearrangement joins TRBV11-2 to TRBJ2-1, with a tentative D call TRBD1 (5 bases). The CDR3 has 22 amino acids. The germline CDR1 and CDR2 sequences are SGHAT and FQNNGV. The CDR3 sequence: CASSLSYWGPVKQVRSYNEQFF. The CDR3 DNA follows: TGTGCTAGCAGCCTCTCCTACTGGGGTCCTGTGAAACAGGTTCGCTCCTACAATGAGCAGTTCTTC.

In the case of this clonotype: In this CDR3 the conserved last residue, phenylalanine or tryptophan, is missing, so a read error is likely. The V gene is TRBV29-1, the J gene TRBJ2-1; 11 bases map to TRBD2. The CDR3 extends over 16 amino acids. Germline CDR1 and CDR2: SQVTM and ANQGSEA. In DNA form, the CDR3 reads TGTAGAGTTGAACCCCTGACTAGCGGGACCTACAATGAGCAGTTCGTC. The encoded protein is CRVEPLTSGTYNEQFV.

A remark on this clonotype: The CDR3 end shows no conserved phenylalanine or tryptophan, and so a read error is likely. Because the CDR3's place on the DNA is in doubt, the DNA is left out and the CDR3 is given as listed by TCRdb. The chain links TRBV7-9 to TRBJ2-2; the table gives TRBD1 as D, unverified against the DNA. The CDR3 spans 17 residues, counting both ends. Per the germline V gene, CDR1 is SEHNR and CDR2 is FQNEAQ (reference sequence). This CDR3 is CASSPLDGDTRTGELLS.

A remark on this clonotype: The junction departs from the called germline gene at one end, perhaps through a read error. J is TRBJ2-7 and V is TRBV4-1; D possibly corresponds to TRBD2 (6 bases). The CDR3 runs 18 residues. Germline values: CDR1 MGHRA, CDR2 YSYEKL. The CDR3 protein is CASSQEGSGSSLRYEQYF. For the CDR3, the DNA is TGCGCAAGCAGCCAAGAGGGGTCCGGGAGTAGCCTCAGGTACGAGCAGTACTTC.

As regards this clonotype: Given a much more abundant clone one base away, this may be a read error. This chain joins TRBV12-3 or TRBV12-4 and TRBJ1-2; TRBD1 matches at 8 bases. The CDR3 contains 16 residues. Here the CDR3 DNA reads TGTGTCAGCAGTTCCCCCCACGGACAGGGCTACTATGGCTACACCTTC. This sequence encodes CVSSSPHGQGYYGYTF.

This clonotype was counted many times. This chain links TRBV4-1 with TRBJ1-1; 9 positions agree with TRBD1. Germline V gene data show CDR1 as MGHRA and CDR2 as YSYEKL. V was pared by 1 base and J by 11 bases, with 11 bases of the junction left unmatched. This CDR3 has 15 amino acids. The DNA for the CDR3 is TGCGCCAGCAGCCAAGTAACAGGGGGCGAAGGGAACGCTTTCTTT. It specifies CASSQVTGGEGNAFF.

As concerns this clonotype: A much more abundant neighbour one base away suggests this may be a read error. This chain joins TRBV24-1 and TRBJ1-2, with no clear D. The length of the CDR3 is 14 residues. The germline CDR1 and CDR2 sequences are KGHDR and SFDVKD. The CDR3 sequence: CATSDRLANYGYAF. The CDR3 DNA is TGTGCCACCAGTGATAGGTTAGCTAACTATGGCTACGCCTTC.

On this clonotype: This may be a read error, as it is one base from a much larger clone. The J gene is TRBJ1-1, the V gene TRBV5-1, with D possibly matching TRBD1 (5 bases). Trimming left V 3 bases short and J 7 bases short, with 19 bases between. This CDR3 region has 15 residues. Germline CDR1 SGHRS, CDR2 YFSETQ. The CDR3 sequence: CASSSFGRVRIEAFF. CDR3 bases: TGCGCCAGCAGCTCCTTTGGCAGGGTAAGGATTGAAGCTTTCTTT.

Details on this clonotype: Germline is not matched at one junction end, which may reflect a read error. The genes are TRBV12-3 or TRBV12-4 and TRBJ2-5; possibly TRBD1 for D (6 bases). This CDR3 has 13 amino acids. In DNA, the CDR3 is TGTACCAGCAGCCGGGACACCCAAGAGACTCAGTACTTC. Residues: CTSSRDTQETQYF.

The gene calls are TRBV11-2 and TRBJ2-2, with 7 positions matching TRBD2. The CDR3 runs to 16 residues. Trimming removed 3 bases from V and 4 bases from J; junction bases left unmatched: 8. CDR1 and CDR2 (germline): SGHAT, FQNNGV. The CDR3 reads CASSFDREVGTGELFF. CDR3 sequence (DNA): TGTGCCAGCAGCTTTGATCGGGAGGTCGGCACCGGGGAGCTGTTTTTT.

Points on this clonotype: Germline is not matched at one junction end, which may reflect a read error. The chain uses TRBV11-2 and TRBJ2-3; D remains ambiguous. The CDR3 contains 15 residues. CDR1 and CDR2 (germline): SGHAT, FQNNGV. CDR3 nucleotide sequence: TGTACCAGCAGCCAAGGAACTCCAGGCATAGATACGCAGTATTTT. Encoded protein: CTSSQGTPGIDTQYF.

The chain joins TRBV2 to TRBJ2-7; unclear D gene. The CDR3 loop spans 12 amino acids. Between the trimmed V and J ends, which lost 5 bases and 4 bases, there was a span of 9 bases. The V gene's germline CDR1 is SNHLY and CDR2 FYNNEI. CDR3 nucleotide sequence: TGTGCCAGCAGTTCACAAAGTTACGAGCAGTACTTC. Amino acids: CASSSQSYEQYF.

To note about this clonotype: The CDR3 end shows no conserved phenylalanine or tryptophan, and so a read error is likely. The gene calls are TRBV7-8 and TRBJ2-5; D perhaps matches TRBD2 (6 bases). CDR3 length: 14 amino acids. Germline V lookup: CDR1 SGHVS, CDR2 FQNEAQ. CDR3 sequence (DNA): TGTACCAGCAGCTTACGGAGGGCCCAAGAGACCCAGTACCTC. This sequence encodes CTSSLRRAQETQYL.

The rearrangement uses TRBV29-1 and TRBJ2-1; D call uncertain. Trimming removed 3 bases at V and 7 bases at J, with 13 bases between. CDR3 length: 13 residues. Germline V gene lookup returns CDR1 SQVTM and CDR2 ANQGSEA. CDR3 in amino acids: CSVDVQRSNEQFF. CDR3 nucleotide sequence: TGCAGCGTTGATGTTCAGAGGAGTAATGAGCAGTTCTTC.

In its sample, this clonotype was seen a few times. Just one base apart from a much larger clone, this may be a read error. CDR3 sequence reads: CASTWTGREQYF. CDR3 nucleotide sequence: TGTGCCAGCACCTGGACAGGGCGTGAGCAGTACTTC. The chain couples TRBV5-6 to TRBJ2-7, with 8 bases aligning to TRBD1. The CDR3 extends over 12 amino acids. Germline-derived CDR1 and CDR2 are SGHDT and YYEEEE. The V and J ends lost 6 bases and 7 bases, in that order; junction bases with no gene match: 6.

About this clonotype: No conserved phenylalanine or tryptophan is present at the end of the CDR3, so a read error is the likely explanation. This rearrangement joins TRBV29-1 to TRBJ2-5; unclear D gene. V was trimmed by 7 bases and J by 5 bases, leaving 14 bases between them. This CDR3 is 12 amino acids long. Germline CDR1 and CDR2: SQVTM and ANQGSEA. Here the CDR3 DNA reads TGCAGCGGAAGAGCAGGAGAGGAGACCCAGTACCTC. It translates to CSGRAGEETQYL.

As regards this clonotype: One junction end does not reproduce the germline sequence, and a read error may be involved. This sequence joins TRBV29-1 and TRBJ2-5; 8 nucleotides align to TRBD1. CDR1 and CDR2 (germline): SQVTM, ANQGSEA. This CDR3 region has 12 residues. DNA of the CDR3: TGCAGCGTTGACAGGGGGCATGAGACCCACTACTTC. This gives the protein CSVDRGHETHYF.